A single T cell receptor beta chain is shown here with its context. Its antigen is currently unknown. The data were obtained in a study of T cell responses to AZD1222 COVID-19 vaccine. General observations from the study: Clonal diversity was possibly underestimated; the donors were predominantly white British and more often female.

TCRdb's copy holds only in-frame clones and misses some; the assay was immunoSEQ multiplex PCR. The sample includes some 130,000 clones, roughly 82% seen only once; the top ten take approximately 4%. The V gene's germline CDR1 is MGHRA and CDR2 YSYEKL. The CDR3 length is 15 residues. Trimming took off 0 bases at V and 5 bases at J, with 11 bases between the two ends. The receptor was isolated from an adult in good health. The rearrangement uses TRBV4-1 and TRBJ1-3, with a tentative D call TRBD1 (6 bases). This sample comprised peripheral blood, obtained on day 0 of AZD1222 vaccination. The CDR3 coding sequence is TGCGCCAGCAGCCAAGAGGGGGCATTGAGAAACACCATATATTTT. It translates to CASSQEGALRNTIYF.